These 5 T cell receptor beta chains came from one sample sequenced in a study of cytomegalovirus exposure and HLA in healthy donors. The PCR made use of 60 Vbeta and 13 Jbeta primers. The method was immunoSEQ multiplex PCR; TCRdb's version includes in-frame clones alone and lacks a portion of them. Of under 200,000 clones in the sample, approximately 76% are singletons; the top ten hold under 1.5%. Sequencing input: PBMCs. These receptors originate from a man aged 60 to 69 in good health and CMV-seronegative.

This clone was observed a single time. The J gene is TRBJ2-2, the V gene TRBV7-2; D might be TRBD2 (6 bases). Trimming shortened V by 0 bases and J by 1 base, and 9 bases separated the two germline ends. The CDR3 runs 16 residues. CDR1 and CDR2 from the germline V gene are SGHTA and FQGNSA. CDR3 nucleotide sequence: TGTGCCAGCAGCTTAGCATCCGGGAGGAACACCGGGGAGCTGTTTTTT. Translation: CASSLASGRNTGELFF. Drawing the rest from reference TRBV7-2 and TRBJ2-2, the complete variable domain is GAGVSQSPSNKVTEKGKDVELRCDPISGHTALYWYRQSLGQGLEFLIYFQGNSAPDKSGLPSDRFSAERTGGSVSTLTIQRTQQEDSAVYLCASSLASGRNTGELFFGEGSRLTVL.

The sample holds a few counts of this clone. This sequence joins TRBV9 and TRBJ2-3; a weak D match, TRBD1 (6 bases). CDR3 length equals 13 residues. Germline assignment: CDR1 SGDLS and CDR2 YYNGEE. V lost 6 bases, J lost 12 bases, and 20 bases lay in between. DNA of the CDR3: TGTGCCAGCAACCAAGGGGAACAGGGTATTCAGTATTTT. Its translation: CASNQGEQGIQYF.

The chain carries TRBV5-5 and TRBJ2-7; D is uncertain. V was cut by 3 bases and J by 4 bases, with 17 bases left in between. Looked up from germline, CDR1 is SGHKS and CDR2 is YYEKEE (reference sequence). The CDR3 totals 15 residues. CDR3 in DNA: TGTGCCAGCAGCTATTTCGGAGAGTCCTTTTACGAGCAGTACTTC. Translating gives CASSYFGESFYEQYF.

The chain links TRBV5-1 to TRBJ2-5; a possible D gene is TRBD2 (5 bases). Germline V gene data show CDR1 as SGHRS and CDR2 as YFSETQ. The CDR3 is made up of 14 amino acids. Trimming took 4 bases from V and 5 from J, leaving 15 bases between them. DNA of the CDR3: TGCGCCAGCAGCCCGGAGGTGTTGTGGGAGACCCAGTACTTC. As protein: CASSPEVLWETQYF.

J is TRBJ2-1 and V is TRBV9; the match to TRBD1 covers 9 bases. Germline CDR1 and CDR2: SGDLS and YYNGEE. With 3 bases clipped from V and 4 bases from J, the junction kept 2 bases outside the gene matches. This CDR3 spans 14 amino acids. CDR3 DNA sequence: TGTGCCAGCAGCGCCGGACAGGGGTACAATGAGCAGTTCTTC. It codes for CASSAGQGYNEQFF.